This T cell receptor (beta chain) was captured by sequencing in a study of blood T cells in healthy people across ages. For the second PCR, which ran for roughly 6 to 12 cycles, a sample-barcoded 5' primer and a J-beta primer mix were used. Using its own MiXCR run on the 5' RACE reads, TCRdb lists one record per CDR3 protein. The sample carries fewer than 900,000 distinct CDR3 sequences, approximately 49% recorded once. Specimen: blood. The sequence derives from a woman aged 60 to 75 in good health.

As DNA, the CDR3 is TGCAGTGCTGACAGGGGGACGGATCAGACCCAGTACTTC. Translating gives CSADRGTDQTQYF. The rearrangement uses TRBV20-1 and TRBJ2-5; 9 bases map to TRBD1. The CDR3 spans 13 residues. V shed 5 bases, J shed 6 bases, and the junction held 7 bases outside the gene matches. From germline, CDR1 is DFQATT and CDR2 SNEGSKA (reference sequence).